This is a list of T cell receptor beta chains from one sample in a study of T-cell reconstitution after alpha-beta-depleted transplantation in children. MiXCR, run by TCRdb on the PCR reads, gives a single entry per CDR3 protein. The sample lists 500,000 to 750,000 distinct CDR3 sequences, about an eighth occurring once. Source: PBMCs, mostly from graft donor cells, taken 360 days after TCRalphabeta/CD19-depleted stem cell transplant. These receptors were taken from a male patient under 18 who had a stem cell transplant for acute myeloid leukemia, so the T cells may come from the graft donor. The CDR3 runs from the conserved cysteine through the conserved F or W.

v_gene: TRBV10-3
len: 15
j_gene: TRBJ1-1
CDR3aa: CASTTDRGRDTEAFF

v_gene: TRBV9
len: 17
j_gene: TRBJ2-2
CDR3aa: CASSFGGTSAIGGELFF

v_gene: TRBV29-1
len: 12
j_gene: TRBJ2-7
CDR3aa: CSVAYSNYEQYF

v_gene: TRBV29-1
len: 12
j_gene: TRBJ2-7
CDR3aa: CSVTGGKYEQYF

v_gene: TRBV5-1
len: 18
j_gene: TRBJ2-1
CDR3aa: CASSPRIRGGGDYNEQFF

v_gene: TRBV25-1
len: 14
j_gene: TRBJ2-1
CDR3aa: CASTSGNTYNEQFF

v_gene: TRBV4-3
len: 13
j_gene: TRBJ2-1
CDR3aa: CASSQLAGVEQFF

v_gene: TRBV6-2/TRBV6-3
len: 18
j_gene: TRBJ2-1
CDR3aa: CASSYSRLAGFPNNEQFF

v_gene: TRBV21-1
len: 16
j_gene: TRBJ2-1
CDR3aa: CASSDQLAGDYNEQFF

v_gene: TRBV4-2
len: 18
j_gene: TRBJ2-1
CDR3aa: CASSQDNGAGVDYNEQFF

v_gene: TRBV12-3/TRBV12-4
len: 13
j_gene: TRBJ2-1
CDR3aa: CASSLLEYNEQFF

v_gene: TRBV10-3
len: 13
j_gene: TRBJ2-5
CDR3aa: CAITRAQEETQYF

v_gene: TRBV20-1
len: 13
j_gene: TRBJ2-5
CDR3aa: CSAGQGFQETQYF

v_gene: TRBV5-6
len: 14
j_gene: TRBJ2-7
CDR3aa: CASSLAVLSYEQYF

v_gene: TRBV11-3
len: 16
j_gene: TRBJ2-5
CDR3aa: CASSPDRSRPYGTQYF

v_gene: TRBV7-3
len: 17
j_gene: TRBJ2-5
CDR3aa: CASSPSGLVFTQETQYF

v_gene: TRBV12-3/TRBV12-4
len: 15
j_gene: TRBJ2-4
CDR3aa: CASTELGGGKNIQYF

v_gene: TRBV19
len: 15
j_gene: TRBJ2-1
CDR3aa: CASSTYLAGGNEQFF

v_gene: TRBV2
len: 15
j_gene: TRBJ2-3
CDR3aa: CASSVGGSGTDTQYF

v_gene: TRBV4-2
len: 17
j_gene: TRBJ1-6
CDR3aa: CASSQEIWQEVNSPLHF

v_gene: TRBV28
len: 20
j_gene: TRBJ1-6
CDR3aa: CASSYPNWPGVLQYNSPLHF

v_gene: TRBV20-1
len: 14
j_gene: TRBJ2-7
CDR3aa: CSASAIAYSYEQYF

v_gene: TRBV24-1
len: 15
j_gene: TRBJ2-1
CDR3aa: CATSDRDPAVDEQFF

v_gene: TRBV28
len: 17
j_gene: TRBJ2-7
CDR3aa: CASRRLWGREATYEQYF

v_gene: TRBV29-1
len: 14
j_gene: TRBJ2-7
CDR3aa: CSVGGLAGVHEQYF

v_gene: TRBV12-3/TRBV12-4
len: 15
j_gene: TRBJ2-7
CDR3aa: CASSQGLAGGYPQYF

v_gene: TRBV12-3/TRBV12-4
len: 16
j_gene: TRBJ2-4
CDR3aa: CASSSRDGTMENIQYF

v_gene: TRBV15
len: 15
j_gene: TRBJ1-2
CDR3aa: CATSLTDRFSYGYTF

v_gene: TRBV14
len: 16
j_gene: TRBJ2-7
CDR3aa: CASSPLGLGEDDEQYF

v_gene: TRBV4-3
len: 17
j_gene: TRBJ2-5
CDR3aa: CASSQERTSGSRETQYF

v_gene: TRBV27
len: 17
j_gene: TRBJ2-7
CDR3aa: CASSTTRAQGVGYEQYF

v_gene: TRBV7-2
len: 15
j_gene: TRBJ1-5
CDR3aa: CASSLVHISNQPQHF

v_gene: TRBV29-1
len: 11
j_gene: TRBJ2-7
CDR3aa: CSVRGYYEQYF

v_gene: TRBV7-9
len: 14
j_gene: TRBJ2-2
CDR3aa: CASSLGQYTGELFF

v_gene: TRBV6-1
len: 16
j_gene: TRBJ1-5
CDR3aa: CASRGGGTHSNQPQHF

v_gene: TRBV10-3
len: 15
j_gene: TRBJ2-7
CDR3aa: CAISATGSRFYEQYF

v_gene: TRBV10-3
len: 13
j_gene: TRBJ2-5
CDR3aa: CAISQGPGETQYF

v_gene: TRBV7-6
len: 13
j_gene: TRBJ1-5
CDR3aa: CASSTRSNQPQHF

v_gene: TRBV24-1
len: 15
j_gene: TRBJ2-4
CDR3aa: CATSDPGLAGNIQYF

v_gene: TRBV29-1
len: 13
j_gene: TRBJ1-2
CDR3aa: CSVSVPWRGGYTF

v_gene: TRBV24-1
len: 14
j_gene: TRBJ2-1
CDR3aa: CATSDSGRFNEQFF

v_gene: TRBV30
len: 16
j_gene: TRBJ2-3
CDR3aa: CAWSVRLAGAADTQYF